Listed here is a single T cell receptor (beta chain). The antigen is undetermined. The sample originates from a study of cytomegalovirus exposure and HLA in healthy donors. Generated by immunoSEQ multiplex PCR, the TCRdb table keeps only in-frame clones and is missing some. The sample shows 200,000 to 300,000 clones, around 91% of them seen only once. Per the germline V gene, CDR1 is MDHEN and CDR2 is SYDVKM. The ends lost 4 bases at V and 1 base at J; junction bases unmatched: 6. The CDR3 runs 16 residues. Study findings and constraints: Cytomegalovirus-associated TCR beta chains were listed, numbering around 150.

The clonotype comes from a young woman in good health and CMV-seronegative. The material sequenced was PBMCs. The gene calls are TRBV28 and TRBJ2-4, with 8 bases aligning to TRBD1. In DNA form, the CDR3 reads TGTGCCAGCAGTTCTTGGACAGGGACGGCCAAAAACATTCAGTACTTC. Amino acid sequence: CASSSWTGTAKNIQYF.